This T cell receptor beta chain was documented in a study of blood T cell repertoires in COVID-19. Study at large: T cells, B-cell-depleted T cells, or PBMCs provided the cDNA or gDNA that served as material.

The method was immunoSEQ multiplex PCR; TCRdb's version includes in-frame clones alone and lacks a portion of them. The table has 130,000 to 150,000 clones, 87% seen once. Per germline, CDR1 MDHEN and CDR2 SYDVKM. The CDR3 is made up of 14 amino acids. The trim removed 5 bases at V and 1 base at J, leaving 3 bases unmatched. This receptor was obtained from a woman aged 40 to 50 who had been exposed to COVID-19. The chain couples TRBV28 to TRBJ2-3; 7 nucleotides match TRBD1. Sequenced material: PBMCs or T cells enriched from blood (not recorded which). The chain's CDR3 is CASSQTGGTDTQYF. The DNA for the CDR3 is TGTGCCAGCAGTCAAACAGGGGGCACAGATACGCAGTATTTT.